This TCR beta chain was obtained from a study of cytotoxic CD8 clonotypes in ibrutinib-treated CLL. Sequenced by immunoSEQ multiplex PCR; TCRdb stores in-frame clones only, minus some. The data hold just over 200,000 clones, with more than 70% observed a single time. A remark on this clone: Its specificity is not known.

Germline trimming cut 2 bases from V and 3 bases from J; bases unmatched to any gene: 7. This CDR3 comprises 16 residues. Germline lookup yields CDR1 SGHDT and CDR2 YYEEEE. Points from the study as a whole: Private clonotypes, not public ones, expanded at ibrutinib response. Sampling times differed between sustained-remission and progressing patients. Patients showed higher baseline clonality than age-matched healthy donors, and it tracked circulating CD8+ T-cell counts.

The source was PBMCs, collected after 12 months of ibrutinib treatment. The chain employs TRBV5-6 and TRBJ2-1; 8 bases line up with TRBD2. This TCR derives from a human donor with chronic lymphocytic leukemia. CDR3 sequence: CASSFLKTSDYNEQFF. CDR3 in DNA: TGTGCCAGCAGCTTCTTAAAGACTAGCGACTACAATGAGCAGTTCTTC.